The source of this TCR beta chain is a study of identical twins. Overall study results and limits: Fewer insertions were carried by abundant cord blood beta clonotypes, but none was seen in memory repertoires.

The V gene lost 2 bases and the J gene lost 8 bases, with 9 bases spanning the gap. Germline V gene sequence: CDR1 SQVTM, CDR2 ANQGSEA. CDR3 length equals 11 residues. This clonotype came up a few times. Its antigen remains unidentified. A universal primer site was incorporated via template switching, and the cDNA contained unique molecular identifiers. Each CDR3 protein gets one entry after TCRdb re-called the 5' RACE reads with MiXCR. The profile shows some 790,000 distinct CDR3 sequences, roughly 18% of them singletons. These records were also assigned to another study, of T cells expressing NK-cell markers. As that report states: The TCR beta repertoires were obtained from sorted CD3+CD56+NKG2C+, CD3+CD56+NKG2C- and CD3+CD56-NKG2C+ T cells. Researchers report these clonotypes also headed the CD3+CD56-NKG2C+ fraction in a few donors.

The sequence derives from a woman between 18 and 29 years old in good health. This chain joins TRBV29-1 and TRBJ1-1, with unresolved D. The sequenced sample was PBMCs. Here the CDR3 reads CSVEWAAEAFF. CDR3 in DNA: TGCAGCGTTGAATGGGCAGCGGAAGCTTTCTTT.